This TCR beta chain stems from a study of OX40 agonist ivuxolimab in advanced cancers. Regarding this clone: The antigen remains unidentified.

Trimming removed 5 bases at V and 9 bases at J, with 8 bases between. Per the germline V gene, CDR1 is SGHDN and CDR2 is FVKESK. The CDR3 sequence is 11 residues long. Overall study findings and caveats: CD8+ T cells were the subset that, on average, had more expanded clones than CD4+. Clonal expansion was seen in CD4+ and CD8+ blood T cells by week 6 at 0.1 to 3.0 mg/kg.

Data came from immunoSEQ multiplex PCR; TCRdb stores just in-frame clones and leaves some out. The sample consists of fewer than 75,000 clones, roughly nine tenths of them appearing once. The sequencing here drew on CD4+ or CD8+ T cells sorted from blood, taken in a trial of the OX40 agonist ivuxolimab. This sequence joins TRBV14 and TRBJ2-1; D is possibly TRBD1 (5 bases). This TCR was sampled from an adult with an advanced solid tumor such as melanoma, head and neck, liver or kidney cancer. The CDR3 DNA reads TGTGCCAGCAGCACACAGGTTGAGCAGTTCTTC. Translating gives CASSTQVEQFF. Full variable domain (outside the CDR3, taken from reference TRBV14 and TRBJ2-1): EAGVTQFPSHSVIEKGQTVTLRCDPISGHDNLYWYRRVMGKEIKFLLHFVKESKQDESGMPNNRFLAERTGGTYSTLKVQPAELEDSGVYFCASSTQVEQFFGPGTRLTVL.